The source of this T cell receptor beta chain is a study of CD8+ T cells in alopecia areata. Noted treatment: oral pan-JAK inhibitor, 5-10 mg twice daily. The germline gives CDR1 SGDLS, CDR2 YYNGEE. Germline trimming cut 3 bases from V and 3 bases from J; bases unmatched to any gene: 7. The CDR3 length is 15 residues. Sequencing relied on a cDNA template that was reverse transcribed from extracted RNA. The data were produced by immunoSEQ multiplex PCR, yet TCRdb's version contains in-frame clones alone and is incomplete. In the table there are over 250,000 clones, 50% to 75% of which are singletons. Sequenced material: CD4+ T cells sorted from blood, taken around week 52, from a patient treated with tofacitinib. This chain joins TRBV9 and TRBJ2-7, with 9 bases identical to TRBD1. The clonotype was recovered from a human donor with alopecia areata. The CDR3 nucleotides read TGTGCCAGCAGCGGAGGGGACAGGGACTACTACGAGCAGTACTTC. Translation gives CASSGGDRDYYEQYF.